This is a list of T cell receptor beta chains from one sample in a study of blood T cell repertoires in COVID-19. Profiled with immunoSEQ multiplex PCR; TCRdb holds only in-frame clones, not every one. The sample contains about 35,000 clones, around 85% of which appear only once. Sequenced sample: peripheral blood. These TCRs come from a man between 60 and 75 years old with active or convalescent COVID-19. Each CDR3 is given with its conserved first and last residue.

TRBV7-6	TRBJ2-2	CASSLGPGLAVIAGELFF
TRBV6-5	TRBJ1-1	CASSRGRNTEAFF
TRBV28	TRBJ1-5	CASIKGFSNQPQHF
TRBV5-5	TRBJ2-1	CASSFEPRDNPSNEQFF
TRBV28	TRBJ2-3	CASSPIGQGRADTQYF
TRBV5-4	TRBJ2-5	CASSRPGETQYF
TRBV27	TRBJ1-5	CASSFSSGQPQHF
TRBV24-1	TRBJ2-3	CATSDWAGGDTQYF
TRBV6-5	TRBJ1-3	CASWRQGKAGNTIYF
TRBV18	TRBJ2-4	CASSPPEGNIQYF
TRBV5-1	TRBJ1-2	CASRGLHYGYTF
TRBV6-5	TRBJ1-2	CASSSEGGGYGYTF
TRBV13	TRBJ1-1	CASSLAMNTEAFF
TRBV5-5	TRBJ2-5	CASSFLSDGRETQYF
TRBV18	TRBJ2-3	CASSPVRGWPDTQYF
TRBV2	TRBJ2-3	CASSSDRGRTDTQYF
TRBV27	TRBJ1-5	CASSLEGYSNQPQHF
TRBV29-1	TRBJ2-2	CSVRTGTGNTGELFF
TRBV19	TRBJ1-5	CASTPTRISVSGNQPQHF
TRBV18	TRBJ2-1	CASSPQGHIPNEQFF
TRBV3-1/TRBV3-2	TRBJ1-3	CASSPNRGGNTIYF
TRBV27	TRBJ2-2	CASSLWRGTATGELFF
TRBV19	TRBJ1-2	CASSIRTGGKANYGYTF
TRBV27	TRBJ1-4	CASSPLDNRGEKLFF
TRBV6-2/TRBV6-3	TRBJ2-2	CASSPLDRPTNTGELFF
TRBV6-2/TRBV6-3	TRBJ1-5	CASSYSVSGTGGVSGNQPQHF
TRBV10-1	TRBJ2-3	CASSESRAGGTDTQYF
TRBV29-1	TRBJ1-2	CSVLRDYGYTF
TRBV4-3	TRBJ2-2	CASSQDYLAGGNTGELFF
TRBV4-1	TRBJ1-2	CASSQDRGHVNYGYTF
TRBV7-8	TRBJ1-2	CASSATPNTGPNYGYTF
TRBV28	TRBJ1-1	CASSSTPKEAFF
TRBV14	TRBJ2-3	CASRERRPAGDTQYF
TRBV10-3	TRBJ2-3	CAIGGLIDTQYF
TRBV15	TRBJ2-5	CATSRETGGETQYF
TRBV9	TRBJ2-1	CASSVRLASYNEQFF
TRBV18	TRBJ1-2	CASSPLKFSGDRSFGYTF
TRBV23-1	TRBJ1-5	CASSQWSVSDQPQHF
TRBV30	TRBJ2-1	CAWSRRDAGRSYNEQFF
TRBV10-1	TRBJ1-2	CASSAGQGGGYTF
TRBV19	TRBJ1-5	CASSTSESGQPQHF
TRBV7-2	TRBJ1-5	CASSLAPGWSWPQHF
TRBV25-1	TRBJ1-5	CASSEGYQPQHF
TRBV2	TRBJ1-5	CASSGQGQQPQHF
TRBV21-1	TRBJ2-5	CASSKERGAFQETQYF
TRBV11-3	TRBJ2-4	CASSLAGTRKNIQYF
TRBV5-4	TRBJ2-5	CASSPTGTSGETQYF
TRBV2	TRBJ2-2	CASRAGTANTGELFF
TRBV29-1	TRBJ2-1	CSVEGEASGNEQFF
TRBV27	TRBJ1-2	CASRSTAITANYGYTF
TRBV11-3	TRBJ2-1	CASSPSRDRSYNEQFF
TRBV6-1	TRBJ2-1	CASSEAARKGTQDEQFF
TRBV5-1	TRBJ1-2	CASSLQANYGYTF
TRBV10-3	TRBJ1-2	CAISDPTAGGYGYTF
TRBV19	TRBJ1-5	CASSDRVDQPQHF
TRBV7-6	TRBJ2-1	CASSPLAGYNEQFF
TRBV5-1	TRBJ1-6	CASRTRDNVNSPLHF
TRBV30	TRBJ1-5	CAWSPAVNNQPQHF
TRBV13	TRBJ1-3	CASSLNRDIHLSGNTIYF
TRBV24-1	TRBJ1-3	CATKHRVLIGPLRNTIYF